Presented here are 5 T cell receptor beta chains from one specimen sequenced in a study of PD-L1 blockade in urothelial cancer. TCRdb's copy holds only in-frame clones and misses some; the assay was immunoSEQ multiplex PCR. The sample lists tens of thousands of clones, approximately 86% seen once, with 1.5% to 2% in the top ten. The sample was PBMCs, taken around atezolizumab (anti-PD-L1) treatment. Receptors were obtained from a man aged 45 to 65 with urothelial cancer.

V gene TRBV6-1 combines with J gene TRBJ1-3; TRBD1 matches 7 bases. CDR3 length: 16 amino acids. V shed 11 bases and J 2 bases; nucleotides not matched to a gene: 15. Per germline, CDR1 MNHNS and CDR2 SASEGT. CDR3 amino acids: CAGGEAPTGAGNTIYF. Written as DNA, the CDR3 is TGTGCCGGCGGTGAAGCCCCCACAGGGGCTGGAAACACCATATATTTT.

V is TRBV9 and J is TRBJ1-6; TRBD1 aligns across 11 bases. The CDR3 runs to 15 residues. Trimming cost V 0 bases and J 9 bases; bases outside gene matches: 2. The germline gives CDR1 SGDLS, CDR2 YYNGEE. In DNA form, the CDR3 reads TGTGCCAGCAGCGTAGGTGGACAGGGGGCTTCACCCCTCCACTTT. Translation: CASSVGGQGASPLHF.

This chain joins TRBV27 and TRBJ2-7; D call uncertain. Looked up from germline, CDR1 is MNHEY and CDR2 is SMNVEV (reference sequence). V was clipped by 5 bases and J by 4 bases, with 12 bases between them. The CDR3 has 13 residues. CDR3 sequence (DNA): TGTGCCAGCAGTGCCCGGGTTGGATACGAGCAGTACTTC. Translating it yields CASSARVGYEQYF.

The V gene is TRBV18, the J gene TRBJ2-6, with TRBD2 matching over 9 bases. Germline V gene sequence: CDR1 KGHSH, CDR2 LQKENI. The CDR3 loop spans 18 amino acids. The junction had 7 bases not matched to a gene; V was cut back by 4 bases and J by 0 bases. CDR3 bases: TGTGCCAGCTCACTAGCGGGGGTGACACTCTCTGGGGCCAACGTCCTGACTTTC. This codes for CASSLAGVTLSGANVLTF.

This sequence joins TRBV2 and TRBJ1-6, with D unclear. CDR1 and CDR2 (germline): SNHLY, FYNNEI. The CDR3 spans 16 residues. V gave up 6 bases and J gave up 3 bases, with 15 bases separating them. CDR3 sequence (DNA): TGTGCCAGCAGGGCCACAGAGCTCCTCTATAATTCACCCCTCCACTTT. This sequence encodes CASRATELLYNSPLHF.